Listed below are T cell receptor beta chains from one sample, sequenced in a study of CD8 T cell repertoires and HIV-1 epitope variants. Clones were read by immunoSEQ multiplex PCR, and TCRdb kept only the in-frame ones, dropping some. In the table there are just over 7,000 clones, more than 55% of which are singletons. These TCRs' antigens remain unknown. Sequencing input: cultured CD8+ T cells derived from PBMCs. The source is a male donor with HIV. CDR3s include the opening cysteine and the closing phenylalanine or tryptophan. A D gene is named only where the DNA matches it firmly. Some rows have no size entry. The others give once, few or many, or a class for an expanded clone.

TRBJ2-5	TRBD2	.	TRBV9	TGTGCCAGCAGCCCAGGACTAGCGGGGGATGGGACCCAGTACTTC	CASSPGLAGDGTQYF
TRBJ2-7	.	.	TRBV5-4	TGTGCCAGCAGCTTCCAGGGGGGATCCGAGCAGTACTTC	CASSFQGGSEQYF
TRBJ2-1	.	.	TRBV29-1	TGCAGCGGGGCCTCCTATGAGCAGTTCTTC	CSGASYEQFF
TRBJ2-1	TRBD2	.	TRBV2	TGTGCCAGCCACCCGAGGACTAGCGTCAGCAATGAGCAGTTCTTC	CASHPRTSVSNEQFF
TRBJ1-2	.	.	TRBV29-1	TGCAGCGTTGAAATGGGACCTAACTATGGCTACACCTTC	CSVEMGPNYGYTF
TRBJ2-7	.	.	TRBV19	TGTGCCAGTAGTAGAACCCCTCACTACGAGCAGTACTTC	CASSRTPHYEQYF
TRBJ2-7	.	few	TRBV7-9	TGTGCCAGCAGCTTGGCGGCGGCCTACGAGCAGTACTTC	CASSLAAAYEQYF
TRBJ1-2	TRBD1	few	TRBV9	TGTGCCAGCAACCAGGGGGCTTATGGCTACACCTTC	CASNQGAYGYTF
TRBJ1-1	TRBD1	medium-sized	TRBV7-9	TGTGCCAGCAGCCTATCAGGGGGTAGCTATGAAGCTTTCTTT	CASSLSGGSYEAFF
TRBJ1-6	.	few	TRBV2	TGTGCCAGCAGTACCGTCCCGGGTAGTGGTTCACCCCTCCACTTT	CASSTVPGSGSPLHF
TRBJ2-5	.	.	TRBV5-4	TGTGCCAGCAGCTTGGAGGCAGGGCAAGAGACCCAGTACTTC	CASSLEAGQETQYF
TRBJ1-1	TRBD1	.	TRBV7-2	TGTGCCAGCAGCTTAGCCCGGACAGGGGGCACTGAAGCTTTCTTT	CASSLARTGGTEAFF
TRBJ2-3	.	.	TRBV9	TGTGCCAGCAGCGTAGGGGACGGGGCTGGAGATACGCAGTATTTT	CASSVGDGAGDTQYF
TRBJ2-3	.	.	TRBV5-1	TGCGCCAGCATTCTTTCAGATACGCAGTATTTT	CASILSDTQYF
TRBJ1-3	.	few	TRBV5-1	TGCGCCAGCTCCTGGGGAAACACCATATATTTT	CASSWGNTIYF
TRBJ1-2	TRBD1	.	TRBV28	TGTGCCAGCAGTTTACGGACAGGTGGATACTATGGCTACACCTTC	CASSLRTGGYYGYTF
TRBJ1-2	.	.	TRBV5-1	TGCGCCAGCAGCTTGGGTGGTTCCGCTAACTATGGCTACACCTTC	CASSLGGSANYGYTF
TRBJ2-7	TRBD2	.	TRBV27	TGTGCCAGCAGCCAGACTAGCCGGGAGCAGTACTTC	CASSQTSREQYF
TRBJ1-4	.	.	TRBV13	TGTGCCAGCAGCTCACGACAGGAGTTTAATGAAAAACTGTTTTTT	CASSSRQEFNEKLFF
TRBJ1-4	.	.	TRBV9	TGTGCCAGCAGCCTACGAGGAAAGGGTACTAATGAAAAACTGTTTTTT	CASSLRGKGTNEKLFF
TRBJ1-5	TRBD1	.	TRBV28	TGTGCCAGCAGGACAGGGGCGAATCAGCCCCAGCATTTT	CASRTGANQPQHF
TRBJ2-7	.	.	TRBV27	TGTGCCAGCAGTCCCATCTCTAGCGAGGGATACGAGCAGTACTTC	CASSPISSEGYEQYF
TRBJ2-7	.	.	TRBV2	TGTGCCAGCGAGGGGATAAGATACGAGCAGTACTTC	CASEGIRYEQYF
TRBJ1-5	.	.	TRBV28	TGTGCCAGCAGTTTACGGAGCTTCGGCAATCAGCCCCAGCATTTT	CASSLRSFGNQPQHF
TRBJ1-1	.	few	TRBV30	TGTGCCTGGAGTACTGACTTGAACACTGAAGCTTTCTTT	CAWSTDLNTEAFF
TRBJ2-1	.	.	TRBV27	TGTGCCAGCAGTTATTTTGCGGGCGACAATGAGCAGTTCTTC	CASSYFAGDNEQFF
TRBJ2-2	.	.	TRBV28	TGTGCCAGCAGTTTGGGGGGCCCCGGGGAGCTGTTTTTT	CASSLGGPGELFF
TRBJ2-7	.	.	TRBV4-2	TGTGCCAGCAGCCAAGTAGGGTCCTACGAGCAGTACTTC	CASSQVGSYEQYF
TRBJ2-5	TRBD1	few	TRBV4-3	TGCGCCAGCAGCCAAGCGACAGGGGGGTTAGAGACCCAGTACTTC	CASSQATGGLETQYF
TRBJ2-4	.	once	TRBV7-2	TGTGCCAGCAGCTTAGCCGGAAGGGCGGAAAACATTCAGTACTTC	CASSLAGRAENIQYF
TRBJ2-6	TRBD1	.	TRBV18	TGTGCCAGCTCACCCGGGACAGGTGCTTCTGGGGCCAACGTCCTGACTTTC	CASSPGTGASGANVLTF
TRBJ1-1	.	.	TRBV10-3	TGTGCCATCAGTGAGTCCCCAGAATCGTACACTGAAGCTTTCTTT	CAISESPESYTEAFF
TRBJ2-1	TRBD2	.	TRBV5-4	TGTGCCAGCAGCTTGGCCCCTGGGACTAGCGGGGGAAAAGAGCAGTTCTTC	CASSLAPGTSGGKEQFF
TRBJ2-5	.	once	TRBV10-3	TGTGCCATCAGTGGTAGTGCGGAGACCCAGTACTTC	CAISGSAETQYF
TRBJ2-7	TRBD1	.	TRBV7-9	TGTGCCAGCAGCTCGACAGGGCAAGGAGAGCAGTACTTC	CASSSTGQGEQYF
TRBJ2-7	.	few	TRBV7-9	TGTGCCAGCAGCCTTACCGGACTTCAATCCTACGAGCAGTACTTC	CASSLTGLQSYEQYF
TRBJ2-7	.	.	TRBV13	TGTGCCAGCAGCCCCGGACTAAAATACGAGCAGTACTTC	CASSPGLKYEQYF